Detailed here is one T cell receptor beta chain. Its antigen has not been determined. No base qualities exist here, and no much larger clone lies one base off it. The germline V gene provides CDR1 SGHTA and CDR2 FQGNSA. Trimming takes 5 bases from V and 9 bases from J, and the germline ends sit 19 bases apart. The CDR3, cysteine through phenylalanine, is 14 amino acids long. The DNA shown is the 42-base CDR3, in frame from base 1. A single peripheral blood draw of around 120 mL on average was collected from each donor into heparinised tubes. Using a panel that included CD45RO, CCR7, CD25, CD127, CD95 and CD27, naive, central memory, regulatory and stem cell-like memory CD4+ T cells were sorted on a BD FACSAria II. A purity above 95% was achieved for all sorted populations. PBMCs were isolated right away by Lymphoprep density gradient centrifugation and were stained directly, without culture. So that batch effects would be minimized, each experiment stained and sorted samples in pairs, pairing one healthy donor with one patient.

All of the isolated RNA was reverse transcribed with the High Capacity cDNA Reverse Transcription Kit, so expressed TCRB transcripts were sequenced. Deep immunoSEQ sequencing was performed on naive, central memory and regulatory T cell samples, with an average of around 3.5 million total reads per sample. Sorted cells were lysed in RLT buffer, and RNA was extracted using DNase-treated RNeasy Micro or Mini kits according to cell number. To prevent cross-contamination, every cell subset was processed on its own, while patient and healthy donor samples were processed together. Using the immunoSEQ multiplex PCR, TCRB sequences were amplified from cDNA into 87-bp fragments spanning the CDR3 region. Sequencing of the amplicons was done on the Illumina HiSeq platform. The paper's data handling went like this. PCR bias was corrected computationally using synthetic template baselines, and reads within Hamming distance 2 were collapsed, with unmergeable singletons discarded. Reads were aligned against IMGT to assign V, D and J genes, CDR3 length and insertions or deletions at six rearrangement sites. Clonotype counts were normalized to sorted cell number within each subset before computing true diversity and Gini coefficients with the tcR R package. The overlap coefficient, calculated on TCRB nucleotide sequences, was used to measure repertoire sharing. Out-of-frame TCRB sequences from naive cells were analyzed to stand in for the pre-selection repertoire. What TCRdb holds here is the immuneACCESS table cut down to in-frame rearrangements. Part of the clones is not present; checked against another copy, under half of the missing clones reflect an unresolved V gene, and the others are unexplained. The DNA gave D and trimming, while V, J and clone size come from that table. This sample has about 230,000 clones in its table, and 7.5% to 10% of those were observed once. The ten largest account for 0.034% of the sample.

These data come from a study of beta chain features in type 1 diabetes (dated by TCRdb to 2016 to 2019). For the wider study: Patients and healthy donors did not differ in mean age, gender distribution, total cell number or subset yield. In the study, recently diagnosed type 1 diabetes patients and matched healthy donors were compared on the TCRB repertoires of their sorted circulating CD4+ T cell subsets. Whereas all 28 donors provided naive and central memory subsets, regulatory and stem cell-like memory subsets were isolated from just 8 patients and roughly eight healthy donors. A total of 100 million to 140 million sorted cells were examined across all samples, and the number of cells per subset was strongly correlated with RNA yield. Study-wide conclusions, independent of this receptor: Because cDNA rather than genomic DNA was sequenced, highly expressing activated cells could have been over-represented, although no difference in activation and CD3 levels was found between groups. Shorter templates might be favored by PCR, yet because patient and control samples were amplified and corrected together, any such skew would affect both groups equally. At VDJ recombination sites, type 1 diabetes patients had fewer insertions and more deleted nucleotides, which implies abnormalities in thymic rearrangement. Naive, central memory and regulatory TCRB repertoires appeared to be more alike among patients than among healthy donors. A moderate but significant shortening of TCRB CDR3 length was observed in type 1 diabetes patients in all four CD4+ subsets. HLA sub-analyses involved small numbers of individuals, so any influence of HLA type on TCRB rearrangement remained unresolved.

The sample comprised naive CD4+ T cells from blood. What the cell subset or site label conveys for this sample: true naive CD4+ T cells. The rearranged segments are TRBV7-2 and TRBJ1-2; perhaps TRBD1 is the D gene, with 5 bases matching. The TCR originated in a woman younger than 30 in good health. The DNA sequence reads TGTGCCAGCAGCCCCCGTCAGGGCGGCGTGAGCTACACCTTC. Translated, it reads CASSPRQGGVSYTF.